Listed below are T cell receptor beta chains from one sample, sequenced in a study of blood T cell repertoires in COVID-19. Assay: immunoSEQ multiplex PCR; the TCRdb copy retains only in-frame clones and omits some. The data hold 150,000 to 200,000 clones, with around 76% observed a single time. Sequencing was carried out using peripheral blood. The receptors were sampled from a woman between 45 and 65 years old with active or convalescent COVID-19. Each CDR3 is given with its conserved first and last residue. The D gene is left open where the match is weak. Not all rows give a size; the values are once, few, many and, for expanded clones, a class.

j_call v_call d_call clone_size cdr3_length cdr3_nt cdr3_aa
TRBJ2-2 TRBV11-2 NA NA 13 TGTGCCAGCGGGGCGACGAACACCGGGGAGCTGTTTTTT CASGATNTGELFF
TRBJ1-5 TRBV28 NA NA 15 TGTGCCAGCAGTTGGGGCAGATATAGCAATCAGCCCCAGCATTTT CASSWGRYSNQPQHF
TRBJ1-2 TRBV19 NA NA 12 TGTGCCAGTGCCCTCCGGGACTATGGCTACACCTTC CASALRDYGYTF
TRBJ2-7 TRBV7-8 NA few 13 TGTGCCAGCAGCTTAGGCCCCGAGTACGAGCAGTACTTC CASSLGPEYEQYF
TRBJ2-5 TRBV5-4 TRBD1 NA 15 TGTGCCAGCAGCTTGGAACAGGGGGCCCCAGAGACCCAGTACTTC CASSLEQGAPETQYF
TRBJ2-3 TRBV10-3 TRBD2 few 14 TGTGCCATCAGTGATACTAGCGGGAGGGATACGCAGTATTTT CAISDTSGRDTQYF
TRBJ2-5 TRBV5-1 TRBD2 NA 15 TGCGCCAGCAGCTTAAAGCGGGGGGGCAGAGAGACCCAGTACTTC CASSLKRGGRETQYF
TRBJ2-5 TRBV7-2 NA NA 15 TGTGCCAGCAGCTTAGATGGGCAGGCCCAAGAGACCCAGTACTTC CASSLDGQAQETQYF
TRBJ1-1 TRBV29-1 NA NA 14 TGCAGCGTTGAACCGTCGGCTGGGGGGACTGAAGCTTTCTTT CSVEPSAGGTEAFF
TRBJ2-3 TRBV5-8 TRBD2 NA 16 TGTGCCAGCAGCGCCGGACTAGCTGGTTGGACAGATACGCAGTATTTT CASSAGLAGWTDTQYF
TRBJ1-2 TRBV21-1 NA NA 15 TGTGCCAGCAGCAAGAGCAGGGGGATTAACTATGGCTACACCTTC CASSKSRGINYGYTF
TRBJ2-1 TRBV7-2 TRBD1 once 15 TGTGCCAGCAGAGACAGGGGTCTCTCCTACAATGAGCAGTTCTTC CASRDRGLSYNEQFF
TRBJ1-2 TRBV30 NA NA 13 TGTGCCTGGAGGGGCGGACAGCACTATGGCTACACCTTC CAWRGGQHYGYTF
TRBJ1-5 TRBV19 NA NA 13 TGTGCCAGTAAGAGACAGGCCAATCAGCCCCAGCATTTT CASKRQANQPQHF
TRBJ1-1 TRBV6-2/TRBV6-3 NA NA 12 TGTGCCAGCAGTTATATGAACACTGAAGCTTTCTTT CASSYMNTEAFF
TRBJ1-2 TRBV2 TRBD1 NA 13 TGTGCCAGCATATCCGGGACAGTCTATGGCTACACCTTC CASISGTVYGYTF
TRBJ1-4 TRBV19 NA NA 15 TGTGCCAGTAGTACCAGACAGTCAACTAATGAAAAACTGTTTTTT CASSTRQSTNEKLFF
TRBJ2-3 TRBV4-3 TRBD2 NA 15 TGCGCCAGCAGCCAAGATGTCGGGGGGGCGAATACGCAGTATTTT CASSQDVGGANTQYF
TRBJ2-7 TRBV19 NA few 12 TGTGCCAGTAGTTCGACGGGACACAAGCAGTACTTC CASSSTGHKQYF
TRBJ2-3 TRBV5-1 TRBD2 few 16 TGCGCCAGCAGCCTGACTAGCGGGGCTAGCACAGATACGCAGTATTTT CASSLTSGASTDTQYF
TRBJ1-2 TRBV29-1 NA NA 14 TGCAGCGTTTCCCGAGGGACGGGGGACTATGGCTACACCTTC CSVSRGTGDYGYTF
TRBJ2-1 TRBV4-3 TRBD2 NA 16 TGCGCCAGCAGCCAAGAGGTTACTAGCGGGAACGATGAGCAGTTCTTC CASSQEVTSGNDEQFF
TRBJ2-1 TRBV9 TRBD2 many 15 TGTGCCAGCAGCGTTACCGGGACTAGCGGCAATGAGCAGTTCTTC CASSVTGTSGNEQFF
TRBJ2-6 TRBV30 TRBD1 NA 16 TGTGCCTGGAGCGGACAGGGCTTATCTGGGGCCAACGTCCTGACTTTC CAWSGQGLSGANVLTF
TRBJ1-1 TRBV2 NA few 13 TGTGCCAGCAGTGTCGAGGGGGTCACTGAAGCTTTCTTT CASSVEGVTEAFF
TRBJ2-5 TRBV19 NA NA 13 TGTGCCAGTAGTTCAGGACTCCAAGAGACCCAGTACTTC CASSSGLQETQYF
TRBJ2-4 TRBV18 NA once 12 TGTGCCAGCTCGGTCCTATTGGACATTCAGTACTTC CASSVLLDIQYF
TRBJ1-2 TRBV12-3/TRBV12-4 NA NA 12 TGTGCCAGCAGTGCACAGGGTAATGGCTACACCTTC CASSAQGNGYTF
TRBJ1-5 TRBV19 NA NA 15 TGTGCCAGTAGAGAAGGTCAGGGGCATTCGTGGCCCCAGCATTTT CASREGQGHSWPQHF
TRBJ2-5 TRBV7-2 NA NA 14 TGTGCCAGCAGCTCCCAGGGGTCCGTGGAGACCCAGTACTTC CASSSQGSVETQYF
TRBJ2-2 TRBV11-3 NA NA 17 TGTGCCAGCAGCCATGGAGGAAGGAATAGAGACACCGGGGAGCTGTTTTTT CASSHGGRNRDTGELFF
TRBJ2-1 TRBV28 NA NA 15 TGTGCCAGCAGTCCCTCGACTGGATCCTACAATGAGCAGTTCTTC CASSPSTGSYNEQFF
TRBJ1-1 TRBV12-3/TRBV12-4 TRBD1 many 13 TGTGCCAGCAGTTTATACAGGGGTACTGAAGCTTTCTTT CASSLYRGTEAFF
TRBJ2-3 TRBV4-2 TRBD2 NA 14 TGTGCCAGCAGCGAGCGGGGGGGCACAGATACGCAGTATTTT CASSERGGTDTQYF
TRBJ1-1 TRBV14 NA NA 13 TGTGCCAGCAGCCAAGATTGGAGCACTGAAGCTTTCTTT CASSQDWSTEAFF
TRBJ1-2 TRBV28 NA NA 13 TGTGCCAGCAGAGAGCAGGGTAGTGGTGGCTACACCTTC CASREQGSGGYTF
TRBJ1-4 TRBV7-6 NA NA 17 TGTGCCAGCAGCCGGAGTGGTGGGGGCATCGCTAATGAAAAACTGTTTTTT CASSRSGGGIANEKLFF
TRBJ2-2 TRBV7-2 NA few 14 TGTGCCAGCAGCTTAGGGCAGAACACCGGGGAGCTGTTTTTT CASSLGQNTGELFF
TRBJ2-7 TRBV29-1 TRBD2 NA 16 TGCAGCGTTGAAGAATCTCGCGGGAGAGGAACATACGAGCAGTACTTC CSVEESRGRGTYEQYF
TRBJ2-5 TRBV6-5 NA NA 13 TGTGCCAGCAGGTCTGGACCAGGGGAGACCCAGTACTTC CASRSGPGETQYF
TRBJ1-1 TRBV7-2 NA NA 14 TGTGCCAGCAGCTTCCAGGGATCCGACACTGAAGCTTTCTTT CASSFQGSDTEAFF